Detailed here is one TCR beta chain. No cognate antigen has been identified for it. No base qualities exist here, and no much larger clone lies one base off it. The data are from a study of blood T cell repertoires in COVID-19 (TCRdb year 2020). At the level of the whole study: Collaborator samples came from the United States, Italy and Spain and covered acute and convalescent phases of COVID-19. HLA class I and class II types, where available, came from metadata supplied by the sample provider rather than from assay-based typing. A de-identified subject ID, COVID-19 status, age in years and sex were almost always included in the sample metadata. The dataset comprised deeply sampled blood TCRbeta repertoires from subjects exposed to, actively infected with, or recovered from COVID-19. Samples came from the ongoing ImmuneRACE study (first 160 participants) plus 1,254 subjects from 6 global collaborators. The prospective study material was composed of cDNA or gDNA derived from T cells, B-cell-depleted T cells, or PBMCs. The repertoires were released in a freely available public database meant as a resource for research on the immune response to SARS-CoV-2. Beyond this particular receptor, the publication reports: The quantity of clinical and demographic metadata differed by source and by participant and was supplied without curation.

Each collaborating institution followed its own protocols to collect whole blood in K2EDTA tubes. Collaborator samples were shipped for TCRbeta analysis as frozen whole blood, isolated PBMCs, or DNA extracted from either sample type. Between the V and J ends, shortened by 2 bases and 6 bases respectively, the junction contains 9 bases. Spanning cysteine to phenylalanine, the CDR3 consists of 14 amino acids. The kept DNA is CDR3 alone, 42 bases in frame from the first base. For CDR1 and CDR2, the germline V gene lists SGDLS and YYNGEE. TCRbeta CDR3 regions were amplified from genomic DNA using the immunoSEQ Assay, a bias-controlled multiplex PCR. Under the source paper's analysis protocol: Within the assay, amplification of reference gene primers was used to estimate how many nucleated cells each sample contained. Sequence reads were collapsed and filtered to measure the absolute abundance of every unique TCRbeta CDR3 rearrangement. For each sample, productive Simpson clonality was calculated as the square root of Simpson's diversity index over productive rearrangements. The table comes from immuneACCESS by way of TCRdb, which keeps in-frame sequences with V and J called. Part of the clones is missing from these tables; in studies checked, under half for an unresolved V gene and the rest for unknown reasons. V, J and clone size were drawn from that table, and D and trimming were deduced from the DNA. This sample is represented by 150,000 to 200,000 clones; approximately 83% of them were singletons. Clones ranked in the top ten supply 7.5% to 10% of the sample.

The sequence is built from TRBV9 and TRBJ1-6; the D region possibly corresponds to TRBD1 (6 bases align). This clonotype was sampled from a man between 50 and 59 years old with active or convalescent COVID-19. Sequencing used peripheral blood. The encoded CDR3 is CASSVNRANSPLHF. The bases read TGTGCCAGCAGCGTCAACAGGGCTAATTCACCCCTCCACTTT.